The 3 T cell receptor beta chains listed next were all sequenced from one sample in a study of blood T cell repertoires in COVID-19. The assay was immunoSEQ multiplex PCR, and TCRdb's table has in-frame clones only and misses some. There are some 260,000 clones in the sample; 70% to 90% occur only once, and 2% to 2.5% lies in the top ten. The sample comprised peripheral blood. The receptors were sampled from a woman aged 40-49 years who had recovered from COVID-19.

The chain combines TRBV7-9 with TRBJ2-7; 7 bases are a match to TRBD1. The V and J ends lost 4 bases and 5 bases, in that order; junction bases with no gene match: 5. The germline V gene has CDR1 SEHNR and CDR2 FQNEAQ (reference sequence). The CDR3 runs 13 residues. The CDR3 is CASSSQGYNEQYF. Here the CDR3 DNA reads TGTGCCAGCAGCTCACAGGGGTACAACGAGCAGTACTTC.

This clone was recorded a few times. The chain has TRBV14 and TRBJ2-1; TRBD2 matches at 13 bases. Germline lookup yields CDR1 SGHDN and CDR2 FVKESK. The CDR3 has 18 amino acids. The V and J ends lost 2 bases and 3 bases, in that order; junction bases with no gene match: 7. The CDR3 DNA sequence: TGTGCCAGCAGCCAACCGACTAGCGGGAGGTGGGACTACAATGAGCAGTTCTTC. Protein: CASSQPTSGRWDYNEQFF.

The chain links TRBV30 to TRBJ1-4; a possible D gene is TRBD1 (6 bases). The CDR3 is 12 amino acids. CDR1 and CDR2 (germline): GTSNPN, SVGIG (reference sequence). The CDR3: CAQGRVDEKLFF. The DNA of the CDR3 is TGTGCTCAGGGGAGAGTGGATGAAAAACTGTTTTTT.